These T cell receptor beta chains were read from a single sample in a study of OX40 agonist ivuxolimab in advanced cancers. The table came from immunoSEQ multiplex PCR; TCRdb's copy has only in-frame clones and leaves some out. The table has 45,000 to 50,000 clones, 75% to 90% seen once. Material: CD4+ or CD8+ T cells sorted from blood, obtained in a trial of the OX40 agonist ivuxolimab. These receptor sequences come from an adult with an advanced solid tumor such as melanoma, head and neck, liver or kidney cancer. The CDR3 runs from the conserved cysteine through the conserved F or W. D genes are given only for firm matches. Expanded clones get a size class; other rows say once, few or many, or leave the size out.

DNA: TGCGCCAGCAGCCCGGGACAGACTTACAATGAGCAGTTCTTC
CDR3: CASSPGQTYNEQFF
V: TRBV5-1
J: TRBJ2-1
size: -
D: TRBD1

DNA: TGTGCCAGCAGCTTAGTTCGCTACGGGGGCTACACCTTC
CDR3: CASSLVRYGGYTF
V: TRBV11-3
J: TRBJ1-2
size: -
D: -

DNA: TGTGCCAGCAGTGAATACCGAGGAACTGAAGCTTTCTTT
CDR3: CASSEYRGTEAFF
V: TRBV6-1
J: TRBJ1-1
size: -
D: -

DNA: TGCGCCAGCAGCTTAATAATATCAGGGGATGGAGGGACTGAAGCTTTCTTT
CDR3: CASSLIISGDGGTEAFF
V: TRBV5-1
J: TRBJ1-1
size: -
D: -

DNA: TGTGCCAGCAGCTTAGCCCCCAGGGGGGAGAATCTCATTCAGTACTTC
CDR3: CASSLAPRGENLIQYF
V: TRBV11-3
J: TRBJ2-4
size: -
D: -

DNA: TGTGCCAGCAGCATCACCGGGACTAGCGTAGAGACCCAGTACTTC
CDR3: CASSITGTSVETQYF
V: TRBV7-6
J: TRBJ2-5
size: -
D: TRBD2

DNA: TGTGCCAGTAGTATCTTGCGAGGCTCAGGTTACGGCAATCAGCCCCAGCATTTT
CDR3: CASSILRGSGYGNQPQHF
V: TRBV19
J: TRBJ1-5
size: -
D: -

DNA: TGTGCCAGCAGTCTCCTAATAGACTACCCCGCGGACACTGAAGCTTTCTTT
CDR3: CASSLLIDYPADTEAFF
V: TRBV7-9
J: TRBJ1-1
size: -
D: -

DNA: TGTGCCAGCAGCCCTCGCGGCTACGAGCAGTACTTC
CDR3: CASSPRGYEQYF
V: TRBV5-6
J: TRBJ2-7
size: -
D: -

DNA: TGTGCTAGTGGTTTGGGGTGGACAGGGCCAAACTACAATGAGCAGTTCTTC
CDR3: CASGLGWTGPNYNEQFF
V: TRBV12-5
J: TRBJ2-1
size: -
D: TRBD1

DNA: TGTGCCAGCAGCTTAGAGCGGGCAGGGGGGATGGCCCAGTACTTC
CDR3: CASSLERAGGMAQYF
V: TRBV11-2
J: TRBJ2-5
size: -
D: -

DNA: TGCACCAGAAAACAGGGTTTTGAAGCTTTCTTT
CDR3: CTRKQGFEAFF
V: TRBV1
J: TRBJ1-1
size: -
D: -

DNA: TGTGCCAGCAGCGAGCCCCCTTACAATGAGCAGTTCTTC
CDR3: CASSEPPYNEQFF
V: TRBV11-3
J: TRBJ2-1
size: -
D: -

DNA: TGCGCCAGCAAGCCGACAGGGATCCCCTCCTACGAGCAGTACTTC
CDR3: CASKPTGIPSYEQYF
V: TRBV10-2
J: TRBJ2-7
size: -
D: TRBD1

DNA: TGTGCCAGCAGCCGACCAGGGGGCGAGCAGTACTTC
CDR3: CASSRPGGEQYF
V: TRBV7-3
J: TRBJ2-7
size: few
D: TRBD1

DNA: TGTGCCAGCAGTTACTTTAGGGTCTCTGGGGCCAACGTCCTGACTTTC
CDR3: CASSYFRVSGANVLTF
V: TRBV6-5
J: TRBJ2-6
size: -
D: -

DNA: TGTGCCAGCAGTATGGGACTCCCAGGGGGCACTGAAGCTTTCTTT
CDR3: CASSMGLPGGTEAFF
V: TRBV27
J: TRBJ1-1
size: -
D: TRBD1

DNA: TGCGCCAGCAGCTATTCCGACAGCTCCTACGAGCAGTACTTC
CDR3: CASSYSDSSYEQYF
V: TRBV5-1
J: TRBJ2-7
size: -
D: -

DNA: TGTGCCAGCAATAGGGTAGCGGGGGCAAATGAGCAGTTCTTC
CDR3: CASNRVAGANEQFF
V: TRBV7-2
J: TRBJ2-1
size: -
D: TRBD2

DNA: TGTGCCAGCAACGGACAGGGGGCCACCGGGGAGCTGTTTTTT
CDR3: CASNGQGATGELFF
V: TRBV2
J: TRBJ2-2
size: -
D: TRBD1

DNA: TGTGCCGGCTCTAAACAGGGAGATGGCTACACCTTC
CDR3: CAGSKQGDGYTF
V: TRBV30
J: TRBJ1-2
size: -
D: -

DNA: TGCGCCAGCAGCTTGGGACTAGCGGGTTCAGATACGCAGTATTTT
CDR3: CASSLGLAGSDTQYF
V: TRBV5-1
J: TRBJ2-3
size: -
D: TRBD2

DNA: TGTGCCAGCAGTGACACGGACAGGGCCACTGAAGCTTTCTTT
CDR3: CASSDTDRATEAFF
V: TRBV6-4
J: TRBJ1-1
size: -
D: TRBD1

DNA: TGTGCCAGCAGGGGGGGGCAGGGGGCGGATCAGCCCCAGCATTTT
CDR3: CASRGGQGADQPQHF
V: TRBV4-2
J: TRBJ1-5
size: few
D: TRBD1

DNA: TGTGCCAGCAGCACCGGGACAGGGCTCGATGAGCAGTTCTTC
CDR3: CASSTGTGLDEQFF
V: TRBV6-4
J: TRBJ2-1
size: -
D: TRBD1

DNA: TGTGCCAGCAGCCTGGGACATCTGACTATGGGGCAGTACTTC
CDR3: CASSLGHLTMGQYF
V: TRBV11-2
J: TRBJ2-7
size: -
D: -

DNA: TGTGCCAGCAGCCCGGGGGGCGGGGGCGGGCAGCCCCAGCATTTT
CDR3: CASSPGGGGGQPQHF
V: TRBV7-9
J: TRBJ1-5
size: -
D: -

DNA: TGTGCCAGTAGAAAACTCGGGACAGGGAGTGAAGAGCAGTACTTC
CDR3: CASRKLGTGSEEQYF
V: TRBV19
J: TRBJ2-7
size: -
D: TRBD1

DNA: TGCGCCAGCAGCTTGGGGGTAGTAATGAACACTGAAGCTTTCTTT
CDR3: CASSLGVVMNTEAFF
V: TRBV5-1
J: TRBJ1-1
size: -
D: -

DNA: TGTGCCAGCCCGAGGGGGCCCGGGGAGACCCAGTACTTC
CDR3: CASPRGPGETQYF
V: TRBV6-1
J: TRBJ2-5
size: -
D: TRBD1

DNA: TGTGCCAGCAGCTTGGGGACAGGGTTCCAAGAGACCCAGTACTTC
CDR3: CASSLGTGFQETQYF
V: TRBV7-6
J: TRBJ2-5
size: -
D: TRBD1

DNA: TGTGCCAGCAGTGACGGGACTAGCGACCACAATGAGCAGTTCTTC
CDR3: CASSDGTSDHNEQFF
V: TRBV6-4
J: TRBJ2-1
size: -
D: TRBD2

DNA: TGTGCCAGCAGTACCTACAGGGGATCTCCCTATCAGCCCCAGCATTTT
CDR3: CASSTYRGSPYQPQHF
V: TRBV28
J: TRBJ1-5
size: -
D: TRBD1

DNA: TGTGCCAGCACTCCGAGCCTAGTGAACACTGAAGCTTTCTTT
CDR3: CASTPSLVNTEAFF
V: TRBV6-6
J: TRBJ1-1
size: -
D: -

DNA: TGCGCCAGCAGCTTGGCCGGGACCTATTCGGACGAGCAGTACTTC
CDR3: CASSLAGTYSDEQYF
V: TRBV5-1
J: TRBJ2-7
size: -
D: -

DNA: TGTGCCAGCAGTTTGATCCTGGGGACCGGGGAGCTGTTTTTT
CDR3: CASSLILGTGELFF
V: TRBV27
J: TRBJ2-2
size: -
D: -

DNA: TGCGCCAGCAGCCAAGGGGGGTACACTGAAGCTTTCTTT
CDR3: CASSQGGYTEAFF
V: TRBV4-3
J: TRBJ1-1
size: -
D: -

DNA: TGTGCCAGCAGCACTCAGGGGGCTAACGAGCAGTACTTC
CDR3: CASSTQGANEQYF
V: TRBV5-7
J: TRBJ2-7
size: -
D: TRBD1

DNA: TGTGCCGCAGGGGAGGGTGAGCTCGAGCAGTACTTC
CDR3: CAAGEGELEQYF
V: TRBV2
J: TRBJ2-7
size: -
D: -

DNA: TGTGCCAGCACTGAGAGTCCTACCTTTTTCACTGAAGCTTTCTTT
CDR3: CASTESPTFFTEAFF
V: TRBV6-1
J: TRBJ1-1
size: -
D: -

DNA: TGCGCCAGCAGCCAAGATGGGTCCGGGACTAGCGGGGGGGCAGATACGCAGTATTTT
CDR3: CASSQDGSGTSGGADTQYF
V: TRBV4-3
J: TRBJ2-3
size: -
D: TRBD2

DNA: TGTGCCAGCAGTTTCGGGGCCGAGCAGTACTTC
CDR3: CASSFGAEQYF
V: TRBV28
J: TRBJ2-7
size: -
D: -

DNA: TGCGCCAGCAGCTTGGTGCCGGCTACAGGGGGCAGGGTTGGGACCCAGTACTTC
CDR3: CASSLVPATGGRVGTQYF
V: TRBV5-1
J: TRBJ2-5
size: -
D: TRBD1

DNA: TGTGCCAGCAGTTCCCTGAGAGGGGAGCAGTACTTC
CDR3: CASSSLRGEQYF
V: TRBV6-5
J: TRBJ2-5
size: -
D: -

DNA: TGTGCCAGCAGCACCGCGGGGGGGCCGGGAACTGAAGCTTTCTTT
CDR3: CASSTAGGPGTEAFF
V: TRBV9
J: TRBJ1-1
size: medium-sized
D: -

DNA: TGTGCCAGCAGCTTGGTTGCTAGCGGGAGTCCCGACAATGAGCAGTTCTTC
CDR3: CASSLVASGSPDNEQFF
V: TRBV5-5
J: TRBJ2-1
size: -
D: TRBD2

DNA: TGTGCCAGCAGCTGGACTACTAACACTGAAGCTTTCTTT
CDR3: CASSWTTNTEAFF
V: TRBV7-8
J: TRBJ1-1
size: -
D: -

DNA: TGTGCCAGCAGTTACACAGTGGGCCAACAAGAGACCCAGTACTTC
CDR3: CASSYTVGQQETQYF
V: TRBV6-5
J: TRBJ2-5
size: -
D: -

DNA: TGTGCCAGCAGCTTCTTGGGGACTGAAGCTTTCTTT
CDR3: CASSFLGTEAFF
V: TRBV7-2
J: TRBJ1-1
size: -
D: -